The clone carrying this TCR beta chain was detected only once. These data come from a study of T cells in localized non-small cell lung cancer. Measured with immunoSEQ multiplex PCR; TCRdb has only the in-frame clones, and not every one. The sample shows roughly 5,200 clones, 55% of them seen only once. V shed 7 bases and J 0 bases; nucleotides not matched to a gene: 6. The V gene's germline CDR1 is MDHEN and CDR2 SYDVKM. The CDR3 has 15 residues. The chain recombines TRBV28 with TRBJ1-5; 7 bases fit TRBD1. The source of this sequence is a male donor older than 55 with stage I squamous cell lung carcinoma. This sample comprised lymph node tissue, obtained before any cancer treatment. CDR3 nucleotides: TGTGCCAGCACCCCGACAGGGATTAGCAATCAGCCCCAGCATTTT. This gives the protein CASTPTGISNQPQHF.